The present T cell receptor beta chain was sequenced within a study of identical twins. The trim removed 8 bases at V and 2 bases at J, leaving 10 bases unmatched. This CDR3 comprises 16 residues. Germline V gene lookup returns CDR1 SEHNR and CDR2 FQNEAQ (reference sequence). This clonotype appeared many times. Its antigen is currently unknown. General observations from the study: Modeled out-of-frame TCR alpha sharing in monozygotic twins fell below observed levels.

A universal primer site was incorporated via template switching, and the cDNA contained unique molecular identifiers. One entry per CDR3 protein results from TCRdb running MiXCR on the 5' RACE reads. The repertoire holds 200,000 to 300,000 distinct CDR3 sequences, with roughly 12% as singletons. These records were also assigned to another study, of yellow fever vaccine responses in identical twins. As reported in that work: Reported findings indicate that twins' vaccine T cell responses seemed partially convergent, partially personalized.

The clonotype comes from a young woman in good health. V is TRBV7-9 and J is TRBJ2-1; 9 bases align to TRBD2. The sample comprised memory (CD45RO+) T cells sorted from blood. The chain's CDR3 is CASAARGGAAYNEQFF. The CDR3 coding sequence is TGTGCCAGCGCAGCGCGGGGGGGCGCCGCCTACAATGAGCAGTTCTTC.